A single sample gave rise to the 8 T cell receptor beta chains below, sequenced in a study of vaccination and CD4 T cells after COVID-19. Their cognate antigens are unknown. Regarding treatment: approximately nine-day PBMC culture with coronavirus spike peptide pools or control peptides (ViraFEST assay). Oncomine TCR Beta short-read sequencing was applied to DNA from cultured CD4+ T cells. TCRdb called the PCR reads again in MiXCR, with one record for every CDR3 protein. The profile covers over 10,000 distinct CDR3 sequences, with 41% appearing a single time and roughly 10% taken by the ten largest. The specimen was CD4+ T cells from blood, cultured in vitro, collected after SARS-CoV-2 vaccination. The receptors come from a human donor who had recovered from COVID-19.

Only a few counts were recorded for this clonotype. The rearrangement links TRBV28 to TRBJ1-1; D ambiguous. V dropped 1 base and J dropped 0 bases, with 12 bases sitting between them. The length of the CDR3 is 16 residues. Per the germline V gene, CDR1 is MDHEN and CDR2 is SYDVKM. The CDR3 loop reads CASSLSRTTLNTEAFF. CDR3 in DNA: TGTGCCAGCAGTTTATCGAGGACCACGCTGAACACTGAAGCTTTCTTT.

The gene calls are TRBV28 and TRBJ2-5; D perhaps matches TRBD2 (6 bases). Germline V gene lookup returns CDR1 MDHEN and CDR2 SYDVKM. The CDR3 sequence is 12 residues long. The CDR3 region has the DNA TGTGCGTCTGGGGGGACGAGGGAGACCCAGTACTTC. Translation: CASGGTRETQYF.

This clonotype counts as large (0.1 to 1%). This chain connects TRBV5-6 to TRBJ2-2, with D perhaps matching TRBD2 (5 bases). V was clipped by 4 bases and J by 6 bases, with 10 bases between them. Looked up from germline, CDR1 is SGHDT and CDR2 is YYEEEE. The CDR3 runs 13 residues. The CDR3 sequence is CASSLGSAGELFF. The CDR3 coding sequence is TGTGCCAGCAGCCTGGGGAGCGCCGGGGAGCTGTTTTTT.

The chain uses TRBV30 and TRBJ1-1, with D possibly matching TRBD1 (6 bases). The CDR3 length is 13 residues. The V end was cut by 5 bases, the J end by 0 bases, with 10 bases between. Germline values: CDR1 GTSNPN, CDR2 SVGIG (reference sequence). The DNA of the CDR3 is TGTGCCTGGGACCAGGGGATGAACACTGAAGCTTTCTTT. Translation gives CAWDQGMNTEAFF.

This chain joins TRBV10-3 and TRBJ2-3; TRBD2 matches at 10 bases. This CDR3 is built from 15 residues. J was trimmed by 3 bases and V by 4 bases; bases with no gene match: 4. The germline CDR1 and CDR2 sequences are ENHRY and SYGVKD. CDR3: CAISGLAGGTDTQYF. Written as DNA, the CDR3 is TGTGCCATCAGTGGATTAGCGGGAGGTACAGATACGCAGTATTTT.

The V gene is TRBV7-9, the J gene TRBJ1-5; D call uncertain. From germline, CDR1 is SEHNR and CDR2 FQNEAQ (reference sequence). With 3 bases removed from V and 0 bases from J, the gap between germline ends came to 3 bases. The CDR3 consists of 13 residues. CDR3 in amino acids: CASSLSSNQPQHF. Written as DNA, the CDR3 is TGTGCCAGCAGCTTGAGTAGCAATCAGCCCCAGCATTTT.

This clonotype was counted only a few times. The CDR3 here is CASSLRSTTSGRARETQYF. The CDR3 nucleotides read TGTGCCAGCAGTCTTAGAAGCACGACTAGCGGGAGGGCCAGGGAGACCCAGTACTTC. The V call is TRBV7-3, the J call TRBJ2-5; TRBD2 matches 14 bases. The CDR3 loop spans 19 amino acids. Germline-derived CDR1 and CDR2 are SGHTA and FQGTGA. Trimming cost V 6 bases and J 5 bases; bases outside gene matches: 17. The full variable domain, with the rest looked up from reference TRBV7-3 and TRBJ2-5, is GAGVSQTPSNKVTEKGKYVELRCDPISGHTALYWYRQSLGQGPEFLIYFQGTGAADDSGLPNDRFFAVRPEGSVSTLKIQRTERGDSAVYLCASSLRSTTSGRARETQYFGPGTRLLVL.

This chain links TRBV6-2 or TRBV6-3 with TRBJ2-2; D may be TRBD1 (5 bases). Deletions cut 6 bases from V and 6 bases from J, with 11 bases between. The CDR3 spans 13 residues. From germline, CDR1 is MNHEY and CDR2 SVGEGT. DNA of the CDR3: TGTGCCAGCAGGCCTAGGGGTCCCGGGGAGCTGTTTTTT. Its translation: CASRPRGPGELFF.